Presented here are 17 T cell receptor beta chains from one specimen sequenced in a study of cytomegalovirus exposure and HLA in healthy donors. The primer mix had 60 Vbeta and 13 Jbeta primers. Sequencing used immunoSEQ multiplex PCR; TCRdb keeps in-frame clones, though not all of them. The table lists some 190,000 clones, under 80% of them singletons. The sequenced material came from PBMCs. These receptors originate from a woman in her twenties or thirties in good health and CMV-seropositive.

This clone appeared once. This chain connects TRBV4-2 to TRBJ2-7, with 7 bases fitting TRBD2. Germline-derived CDR1 and CDR2 are LGHNA and YNFKEQ. This CDR3 region has 17 residues. With V trimmed by 0 bases and J by 3 bases, 11 bases remained unmatched. CDR3: CASSQELLLAGDYEQYF. DNA for the CDR3: TGTGCCAGCAGCCAAGAGTTGTTATTAGCGGGTGACTACGAGCAGTACTTC.

The chain has TRBV7-2 and TRBJ2-3; 10 nucleotides match TRBD2. Germline assignment: CDR1 SGHTA and CDR2 FQGNSA. There are 15 residues in the CDR3. The V gene end was trimmed by 2 bases and the J gene end by 8 bases; junction bases not matched to a gene: 7. CDR3 bases: TGTGCCAGCAGCTTACTCGGGACTAGCGACGGTACGCAGTATTTT. This sequence encodes CASSLLGTSDGTQYF.

Concerning this clone: Germline and junction disagree at one end, which may indicate a read error. The chain employs TRBV28 and TRBJ2-6; 8 bases agree with TRBD1. This CDR3 region has 16 residues. Germline CDR1 reads MDHEN; CDR2 reads SYDVKM. CDR3: CATHGQGRSGANGLTF. The CDR3 DNA sequence: TGTGCCACGCACGGACAGGGTCGATCTGGGGCCAACGGCCTGACTTTC.

The chain couples TRBV5-5 to TRBJ2-7; D may be TRBD1 (6 bases). The V and J ends lost 4 bases and 7 bases respectively, with 18 bases between them. Germline V lookup: CDR1 SGHKS, CDR2 YYEKEE (reference sequence). The CDR3 is 14 residues long. The CDR3, as DNA: TGTGCCAGCAGCCCGGAGGTATTGAGGGGGGAGCAGTACTTC. Translating it yields CASSPEVLRGEQYF.

The gene calls are TRBV7-2 and TRBJ2-2; 11 nucleotides line up with TRBD1. V trimming: 7 bases; J trimming: 5 bases; junction bases outside the gene matches: 6. Per germline, CDR1 SGHTA and CDR2 FQGNSA. This CDR3 is built from 15 residues. DNA of the CDR3: TGTGCCAGCACCCTCGGGACAGGGGGGACCGGGGAGCTGTTTTTT. It yields the protein CASTLGTGGTGELFF.

The chain carries TRBV4-1 and TRBJ2-5; TRBD2 matches 7 bases. Germline values: CDR1 MGHRA, CDR2 YSYEKL. The CDR3 extends over 15 amino acids. The junction had 8 bases not matched to a gene; V was cut back by 3 bases and J by 4 bases. CDR3 in DNA: TGCGCCAGCAGCCAGTCCGGCAGGGAGGGAGAGACCCAGTACTTC. It specifies CASSQSGREGETQYF.

This sequence joins TRBV10-3 and TRBJ2-2; TRBD2 matches 10 bases. With 1 base clipped from V and 2 bases from J, the junction kept 7 bases outside the gene matches. Germline loops: CDR1 ENHRY, CDR2 SYGVKD. This CDR3 comprises 18 residues. The CDR3 DNA reads as TGTGCCATCAGTGAGTTCCCTCTAGCGGGGGTTAACACCGGGGAGCTGTTTTTT. Protein sequence: CAISEFPLAGVNTGELFF.

This chain links TRBV6-6 with TRBJ2-7, with a tentative D call TRBD1 (5 bases). V was pared by 6 bases and J by 3 bases, with 15 bases between. The CDR3 is made up of 14 amino acids. The germline gives CDR1 MNHNY, CDR2 SVGAGI (reference sequence). The CDR3 coding sequence is TGTGCCAGCAGCAAAGGTAGCAGGGACTACGAGCAGTACTTC. Protein sequence: CASSKGSRDYEQYF.

This chain uses TRBV7-2 with TRBJ2-1, with 7 bases aligning to TRBD1. Germline trimming cut 5 bases from V and 10 bases from J; bases unmatched to any gene: 8. The CDR3 totals 13 residues. The germline CDR1 and CDR2 sequences are SGHTA and FQGNSA. CDR3 bases: TGTGCCAGCAGCACGTCGGACAGGAACGAGCAGTTCTTC. Translation gives CASSTSDRNEQFF.

The chain couples TRBV6-6 to TRBJ1-6; perhaps TRBD1 as D (5 bases). Looked up from germline, CDR1 is MNHNY and CDR2 is SVGAGI (reference sequence). V was cut by 8 bases and J by 10 bases, with 18 bases left in between. The CDR3 loop spans 14 amino acids. The CDR3 sequence is CASDFGHGGSPLHF. As DNA, the CDR3 is TGTGCCAGCGACTTCGGACATGGCGGATCACCCCTCCACTTT.

The chain employs TRBV11-3 and TRBJ2-1; 8 positions agree with TRBD2. Germline values: CDR1 SGHNT, CDR2 YENEEA. The CDR3 length is 17 residues. V was pared by 0 bases and J by 0 bases, with 4 bases of the junction left unmatched. The chain's CDR3 is CASSLERRGGSYNEQFF. Written as DNA, the CDR3 is TGTGCCAGCAGCTTAGAGCGACGGGGGGGCTCCTACAATGAGCAGTTCTTC.

The CDR3 region has the DNA TGTGCCAGCAGTGGGAGGACCGGGACAGTAGGTTCACCCCTCCACTTT. Translating gives CASSGRTGTVGSPLHF. This rearrangement joins TRBV6-1 to TRBJ1-6; 7 positions match TRBD1. The CDR3 spans 16 residues. V was clipped by 4 bases and J by 9 bases; unmatched bases: 12. Germline assignment: CDR1 MNHNS and CDR2 SASEGT.

The rearrangement uses TRBV4-2 and TRBJ2-7, with D possibly being TRBD1 (6 bases). In germline, CDR1 is LGHNA, CDR2 YNFKEQ. The V end was cut by 6 bases, the J end by 0 bases, with 9 bases between. The CDR3 is made up of 13 amino acids. For the CDR3, the DNA is TGTGCCAGCAGAGGGGGTTACTCCTACGAGCAGTACTTC. It yields the protein CASRGGYSYEQYF.

The chain recombines TRBV7-9 with TRBJ2-2, with D hard to call. The CDR3 covers 13 residues. CDR1 and CDR2 from the germline V gene are SEHNR and FQNEAQ (reference sequence). The V end was cut by 5 bases, the J end by 5 bases, with 9 bases between. CDR3 nucleotides: TGTGCCAGCAGCAACCCACAGACCGGGGAGCTGTTTTTT. This sequence encodes CASSNPQTGELFF. Together with reference TRBV7-9 and TRBJ2-2, the CDR3 gives the full variable domain: DTGVSQNPRHKITKRGQNVTFRCDPISEHNRLYWYRQTLGQGPEFLTYFQNEAQLEKSRLLSDRFSAERPKGSFSTLEIQRTEQGDSAMYLCASSNPQTGELFFGEGSRLTVL.

V and J are TRBV9 and TRBJ2-6; 8 positions match TRBD1. Per the germline V gene, CDR1 is SGDLS and CDR2 is YYNGEE. After removal of 4 bases from V and 0 bases from J, the junction contained 9 bases not matched to a gene. The CDR3 has 18 amino acids. The CDR3 DNA sequence: TGTGCCAGCAGCACCCAGACAGGGGTAGGCTCTGGGGCCAACGTCCTGACTTTC. Translation: CASSTQTGVGSGANVLTF.

The CDR3 sequence is CASSPPGQGTNNEQFF. The CDR3 DNA sequence: TGTGCCAGCAGCCCTCCGGGACAGGGGACCAACAATGAGCAGTTCTTC. The rearrangement uses TRBV5-4 and TRBJ2-1, with 10 bases lining up with TRBD1. CDR1 and CDR2 from the germline V gene are SGHNT and YYREEE (reference sequence). Trimming cost V 4 bases and J 5 bases; bases outside gene matches: 9. The length of the CDR3 is 16 residues.

The rearrangement uses TRBV18 and TRBJ2-1, with 8 bases lining up with TRBD2. Trimming at V came to 1 base and at J to 4 bases, leaving 3 bases not matched to a gene. CDR1 is KGHSH, CDR2 LQKENI, per germline. This CDR3 is 15 amino acids long. CDR3: CASSPLAGLYNEQFF. CDR3 in DNA: TGTGCCAGCTCACCACTAGCGGGACTATACAATGAGCAGTTCTTC.